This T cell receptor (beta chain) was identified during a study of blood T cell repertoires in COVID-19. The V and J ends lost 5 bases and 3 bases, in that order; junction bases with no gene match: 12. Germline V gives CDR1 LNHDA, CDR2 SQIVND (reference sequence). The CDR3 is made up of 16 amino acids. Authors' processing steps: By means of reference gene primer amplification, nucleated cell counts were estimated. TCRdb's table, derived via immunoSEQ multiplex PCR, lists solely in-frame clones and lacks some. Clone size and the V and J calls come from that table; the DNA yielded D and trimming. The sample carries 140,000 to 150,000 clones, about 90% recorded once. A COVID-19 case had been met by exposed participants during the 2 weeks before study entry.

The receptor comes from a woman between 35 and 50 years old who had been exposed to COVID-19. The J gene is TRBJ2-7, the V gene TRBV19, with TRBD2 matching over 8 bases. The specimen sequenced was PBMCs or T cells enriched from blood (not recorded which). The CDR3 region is CASSPLPTSVYYEQYF. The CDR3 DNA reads TGTGCCAGTAGTCCCCTACCGACTAGCGTCTACTACGAGCAGTACTTC. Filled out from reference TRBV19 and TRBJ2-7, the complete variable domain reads DGGITQSPKYLFRKEGQNVTLSCEQNLNHDAMYWYRQDPGQGLRLIYYSQIVNDFQKGDIAEGYSVSREKKESFPLTVTSAQKNPTAFYLCASSPLPTSVYYEQYFGPGTRLTVT.